This T cell receptor beta chain was identified during a study of CDR3 diversity in severe acne. MiXCR, applied by TCRdb to the PCR reads, yields one record per CDR3 protein. The sample lists roughly 79,000 distinct CDR3 sequences, 45% to 55% occurring once. Trimming took off 6 bases at V and 3 bases at J, with 8 bases between the two ends. The CDR3 covers 12 residues. Per germline, CDR1 ENHRY and CDR2 SYGVKD. The material sequenced was blood. This TCR was sampled from a male donor with severe acne vulgaris. The V and J genes are TRBV10-3 and TRBJ1-1, with D perhaps matching TRBD1 (6 bases). The CDR3, as DNA: TGTGCCATCAGAGGGGGGGACACTGAAGCTTTCTTT. Translating it yields CAIRGGDTEAFF.